This TCR beta chain was captured by sequencing in a study of shared clonotypes between healthy human individuals. Study at large: Each donor's CD4 naive and CD4 memory cells filled three plates apiece, CD8 naive two, and CD8 memory one.

Per sorted-subset replicate PCR, input was around 220 ng DNA, representing 30,000 to 35,000 T cell genomes. Authors' methods: Filtering was not the same, since immunoSEQ gave junction-only sequences without quality scores. Sequencing used immunoSEQ multiplex PCR; TCRdb keeps in-frame clones, though not all of them. The V and J calls and clone size are taken from that table; D and trimming were inferred from the DNA. The table includes some 2.1 million clones, roughly 96% detected once. Study-wide results and limits: Among donors, clonotype sharing was expected to be affected by sequencing depth.

In regard to this clone: Its antigen is currently unknown.

The receptor was isolated from a man younger than 35 in good health. Sequenced material: naive CD4+ T cells sorted from blood. Regarding subset: CD45RA+ positively selected.

CDR3 protein: CASTKGRLGEKLFF. CDR3 sequence (DNA): TGTGCCAGTACCAAGGGCAGGTTGGGTGAAAAACTGTTTTTT. This chain connects TRBV19 to TRBJ1-4; D call uncertain. V was shortened by 7 bases and J by 7 bases, with 16 bases between the two germline ends. The CDR3 is 14 residues long. Germline V gene lookup returns CDR1 LNHDA and CDR2 SQIVND (reference sequence).